The clone carrying this TCR beta chain was counted a few times. Its target is unknown. The DNA ends 3 residues before the CDR3 does, and the rest of the CDR3 is filled in from the germline J gene. The data derive from a study of T cell clonality in common variable immunodeficiency. Study-wide results and caveats: Compared with controls, CVID subjects had fewer shared TCRbeta clones. Fewer deletions and N-nucleotide insertions were reportedly seen in common variable immunodeficiency TCR beta sequences.

V trimming: 1 base; J trimming: 8 bases; junction bases outside the gene matches: 15. This CDR3 comprises 17 residues. Germline V lookup: CDR1 SGHVS, CDR2 FNYEAQ. The protocol was immunoSEQ multiplex PCR, while the TCRdb copy is restricted to in-frame clones and leaves out a portion. This sample has more than 35,000 clones, each found more than once. Heparinized whole blood, roughly 5 to 8.5 ml, came from each donor. This TCR was sampled from a human donor with common variable immunodeficiency. The sample was peripheral blood mononuclear cells. The genes are TRBV7-6 and TRBJ2-3; TRBD2 agrees at 7 bases. The CDR3 is CASSLDRGGPVRVTQYF. CDR3 DNA, as far as it was read: TGTGCCAGCAGCTTAGATCGCGGGGGACCGGTTAGAGTTACG. Full variable domain (remainder filled in from reference TRBV7-6 and TRBJ2-3): GAGVSQSPRYKVTKRGQDVALRCDPISGHVSLYWYRQALGQGPEFLTYFNYEAQQDKSGLPNDRFSAERPEGSISTLTIQRTEQRDSAMYRCASSLDRGGPVRVTQYFGPGTRLTVL.